The following is a T cell receptor beta chain sequence with its context. This clone has only a few counts. The antigen this receptor binds is unknown. It has no much larger one-base neighbor in the sample; base qualities were not kept. To prepare the library, the immunoSEQ multiplex PCR assay was applied. As for the original processing: A statistical classification framework was developed to diagnose cytomegalovirus status using the catalog of TCR beta chain sequences. TCRdb limited this immuneACCESS table to in-frame rearrangements with V and J called. A share of clones is missing; checked studies link under half to unresolved V genes, and the rest is unexplained. The D gene and trimming were derived from the DNA, and the V and J assignments and clone size from that table. The sample table shows around 200,000 clones, and about four fifths are seen once. The ten top clones hold approximately 3% of the sample.

The data are from a study of cytomegalovirus exposure and HLA in healthy donors (dated by TCRdb to the late 2010s). Regarding the research as a whole: According to a later analysis, the roughly 120 validation repertoires were produced on the same platform as the approximately 620 repertoires of the first cohort. In addition to the first cohort of 666 subjects, a separate validation cohort of about 120 different subjects was used. The aim of the study was to test whether cataloging public T cell receptors could identify signatures of past pathogen exposure. To predict cytomegalovirus infection status, the study brought together high-throughput TCR immunosequencing, statistical association of individual TCRs with disease status, and machine learning.

What the study reported, not specific to this receptor: In vitro tests confirmed that a few of the cytomegalovirus-associated TCR beta chains recognize cytomegalovirus antigens. While some public TCRs were present in many individuals, most TCR sequences turned up only very rarely across donors. A later analysis had no HLA typing for the validation cohort, so co-occurrence there was scored across all 110 or so repertoires. The authors suggested that the approach could potentially be generalized to other disease states and immunological phenotypes. In a later analysis, TCRs clustered in the first cohort were found to also tend to co-occur in the approximately 120 validation repertoires, with about 93% of cluster scores above 0. Cytomegalovirus status was reported to be diagnosed by the classifier with high specificity and sensitivity in both the original and validation cohorts. The study gave a list of over 150 TCR beta chains associated with cytomegalovirus.

The donors belonged to the validation cohort of about 130 subjects, which was separate from the 666-subject first cohort. The sample was PBMCs. The sequence was collected from a young woman in good health and CMV-seropositive.

The bases read TGTGCCAGCAGCCAAGAGAGGAGCTCTGGAAACACCATATATTTT. Its protein reads: CASSQERSSGNTIYF. The rearranged segments are TRBV4-2 and TRBJ1-3, with an unclear D gene assignment. Looking up the germline V gene yields CDR1 LGHNA and CDR2 YNFKEQ. Spanning cysteine to phenylalanine, the CDR3 consists of 15 amino acids. Solely the CDR3 DNA is kept, with 45 bases framed from the first base. Trimming removed 0 bases from V and 0 bases from J, leaving 6 bases between the germline ends.